Listed below are T cell receptor beta chains from one sample, sequenced in a study of technical replicates of blood from several donors. Profiled with immunoSEQ multiplex PCR; TCRdb holds only in-frame clones, not every one. The table lists about 81,000 clones, 80% to 90% of them singletons, with approximately 3.5% in the top ten. The sequencing sample was made of PBMCs. The receptors come from a human donor in good health. Some clones in this sample may be carry-over from other donors' samples. Both conserved end residues are part of each CDR3. The D gene is left open where the match is weak. Expanded clones are given a class, and other clones once, few, many or no size at all.

>TRBV30|TRBJ1-5|.|.
TGTGCCTGGAGTGTATCAGGTAATCAGCCCCAGCATTTT
CAWSVSGNQPQHF
>TRBV5-6|TRBJ2-2|TRBD2|.
TGTGCCAGCAGCTTGGTTAGGCTAGCGGACACCGGGGAGCTGTTTTTT
CASSLVRLADTGELFF
>TRBV10-3|TRBJ1-2|.|.
TGTGCCATCGACGAGGGAACCTATGGCTACACCTTC
CAIDEGTYGYTF
>TRBV27|TRBJ2-7|TRBD2|.
TGTGCCAGCAGTCGCCGGACTAGCGGGTACGAGCAGTACTTC
CASSRRTSGYEQYF
>TRBV4-3|TRBJ2-1|TRBD2|once
TGCGCCAGTCAGCGGGGTCCCAGCAATGAGCAGTTCTTC
CASQRGPSNEQFF
>TRBV30|TRBJ1-5|.|.
TGTGCCTGGGGGGGGGATAGCAATCAGCCCCAGCATTTT
CAWGGDSNQPQHF
>TRBV7-9|TRBJ2-1|TRBD2|few
TGTGCCAGCAGCAGGGGGACTAGCCTCAATGAGCAGTTCTTC
CASSRGTSLNEQFF
>TRBV30|TRBJ1-2|.|many
TGTGCCTGGAGTGTGACAGGACTCACTGGCTACACCTTC
CAWSVTGLTGYTF
>TRBV5-1|TRBJ2-6|.|.
TGCGCCAGCAGCTCGGCGGGACTCCCCTCGGTTGGGGCCAACGTCCTGACTTTC
CASSSAGLPSVGANVLTF
>TRBV18|TRBJ1-2|TRBD1|.
TGTGCCAGCTCACCGAGTACAGGGGGCGATGGCTACACCTTC
CASSPSTGGDGYTF
>TRBV5-5|TRBJ2-7|.|.
TGTGCCAGCAGCCCGCGGGACAGCTCCTACGAGCAGTACTTC
CASSPRDSSYEQYF
>TRBV7-9|TRBJ2-1|TRBD2|.
TGTGCCAGCAGCCCCCGTCAAAGAGCGGGAGGGCTGGATGAGCAGTTCTTC
CASSPRQRAGGLDEQFF
>TRBV5-1|TRBJ2-5|TRBD1|.
TGCGCCAGCAGCCCCGGGACAGCTCAAGAGACCCAGTACTTC
CASSPGTAQETQYF
>TRBV7-9|TRBJ2-7|TRBD2|once
TGTGCCAGCAGCGCCGGGCCGGTAGCGGGAGCCGAGCAGTACTTC
CASSAGPVAGAEQYF
>TRBV2|TRBJ2-1|TRBD1|.
TGTGCCAGCAGCCGCAGGGGGGCAGGGGGCATGAACAATGAGCAGTTCTTC
CASSRRGAGGMNNEQFF
>TRBV7-2|TRBJ1-1|.|.
TGTGCCAGCAGCTTCCGGGATACGAACACTGAAGCTTTCTTT
CASSFRDTNTEAFF
>TRBV18|TRBJ2-3|TRBD2|few
TGTGCCAGCTCACCACTCCTCCGGGGGGGCACAGATACGCAGTATTTT
CASSPLLRGGTDTQYF
>TRBV9|TRBJ1-1|.|many
TGTGCCAGCAGCCAAGGGACATCCAACACTGAAGCTTTCTTT
CASSQGTSNTEAFF
>TRBV6-5|TRBJ1-1|.|.
TGTGCCAGCAGAGTCGACAGGAACACTGAAGCTTTCTTT
CASRVDRNTEAFF
>TRBV7-9|TRBJ1-4|.|.
TGTGCCAGCAGCTCAGACAGGGAAAAACTGTTTTTT
CASSSDREKLFF
>TRBV6-1|TRBJ2-1|.|.
TGTGCCAGCAGTGAGATACTTGATGAGCAGTTCTTC
CASSEILDEQFF
>TRBV29-1|TRBJ2-5|.|.
TGCAGCGTTACCGCAGGGGTCTCTCTGGAGACCCAGTACTTC
CSVTAGVSLETQYF
>TRBV18|TRBJ1-4|.|.
TGTGCCAGCTCACCGTACTCACTCGGGGGAAAACTGTTTTTT
CASSPYSLGGKLFF
>TRBV9|TRBJ2-7|TRBD2|.
TGTGCCAGCAGTCGGGGGGGGACTAGCAGGTACGAGCAGTACTTC
CASSRGGTSRYEQYF
>TRBV6-5|TRBJ1-1|TRBD1|.
TGTGCCAGCAGAAACGACAGGGACAACACTGAAGCTTTCTTT
CASRNDRDNTEAFF
>TRBV7-2|TRBJ2-3|TRBD1|.
TGTGCCAGCAGCTCCTACAGGGGGCGCTACACAGATACGCAGTATTTT
CASSSYRGRYTDTQYF
>TRBV7-7|TRBJ1-4|TRBD1|.
TGTGCCAGCAGCCGGGACAGGGGTGAAAAACTGTTTTTT
CASSRDRGEKLFF
>TRBV5-6|TRBJ2-5|TRBD2|many
TGTGCCAGCAGTAGGCTAGCGGAATACCAAGAGACCCAGTACTTC
CASSRLAEYQETQYF
>TRBV30|TRBJ2-3|.|.
TGTGCCTGGAGTGTACGTAGGACAGCCGATACGCAGTATTTT
CAWSVRRTADTQYF
>TRBV5-6|TRBJ1-2|.|.
TGTGCCAGCAGCTTTTTCTCTAGGGGCTATGGCTACACCTTC
CASSFFSRGYGYTF
>TRBV6-1|TRBJ1-2|.|.
TGTGCCAGCAGTGAACTCAGCTATGGCTACACCTTC
CASSELSYGYTF
>TRBV28|TRBJ1-5|.|.
TGTGCCAGCAGTTTGATGAGAAGGCCCCAGCATTTT
CASSLMRRPQHF
>TRBV15|TRBJ2-1|.|.
TGTGCCACCAGCAGCCGCAGACACTCACTTTTCTCCTACAATGAGCAGTTCTTC
CATSSRRHSLFSYNEQFF
>TRBV5-6|TRBJ2-7|.|.
TGTGCCAGCAGCCCTGCCGAGGACAGACTACTGAGGGAGCAGTACTTC
CASSPAEDRLLREQYF
>TRBV9|TRBJ1-1|.|.
TGTGCCAGCAGTAGGAACAGGACGAACACTGAAGCTTTCTTT
CASSRNRTNTEAFF
>TRBV4-1|TRBJ2-1|TRBD2|.
TGCGCCAGCAGCCAAGGTTCTGCCCTAGCGGCATACAATGAGCAGTTCTTC
CASSQGSALAAYNEQFF
>TRBV2|TRBJ2-5|TRBD2|once
TGTGCCAGCAGTGAAGGGGTGACTAGCGGGGGGAAAGAGACCCAGTACTTC
CASSEGVTSGGKETQYF
>TRBV2|TRBJ2-1|TRBD2|.
TGTGCCAGCAGATCCCCCGGAACTAGCGGGGGCGAGAGCTCCTACAATGAGCAGTTCTTC
CASRSPGTSGGESSYNEQFF
>TRBV4-3|TRBJ2-1|TRBD1|.
TGCGCCAGCAGCCAAGAGGCCGTGGGACAGGGGGTTTCCTACAATGAGCAGTTCTTC
CASSQEAVGQGVSYNEQFF
>TRBV18|TRBJ1-5|TRBD1|.
TGTGCCAGCTCGGGACAGAGAGAGGGTCAGCCCCAGCATTTT
CASSGQREGQPQHF
>TRBV6-4|TRBJ2-1|.|.
TGTGCCAGCAGTACGGAGGATTACAATGAGCAGTTCTTC
CASSTEDYNEQFF
>TRBV20-1|TRBJ1-1|.|.
TGCAGTTCAGGTGAAGCTTTCTTT
CSSGEAFF
>TRBV11-3|TRBJ2-5|.|.
TGTGCCAGCAGACTAGGGGGGGGCAACCAAGAGACCCAGTACTTC
CASRLGGGNQETQYF
>TRBV7-6|TRBJ1-6|TRBD1|.
TGTGCCAGCAGCTTCGGGACAGGGAATAATTCACCCCTCCACTTT
CASSFGTGNNSPLHF
>TRBV4-1|TRBJ2-1|.|.
TGCGCCAGCAGCCAAGACGAGACTAGACGTAACAATGAGCAGTTCTTC
CASSQDETRRNNEQFF
>TRBV6-1|TRBJ1-1|TRBD1|.
TGTGCCAGCAGTGATTGGGACAGGGTGGCTCAGAGAGATGAAGCTTTCTTT
CASSDWDRVAQRDEAFF
>TRBV7-2|TRBJ1-3|.|.
TGTGCCAGCAGCAGGGCGGGGGTGGAAAACACCATATATTTT
CASSRAGVENTIYF
>TRBV19|TRBJ2-7|TRBD1|.
TGTGCCAGTAGTCTAAGAGGGGGACAGGGCTACGAGCAGTACTTC
CASSLRGGQGYEQYF
>TRBV9|TRBJ1-1|.|.
TGTGCCAGCAGCGGAAGCGTTTCCATGAACACTGAAGCTTTCTTT
CASSGSVSMNTEAFF
>TRBV25-1|TRBJ2-7|TRBD1|.
TGTGCCAGCACCGGGACAGGAACCTACGAGCAGTACTTC
CASTGTGTYEQYF
>TRBV7-9|TRBJ1-1|.|few
TGTGCCAGCCGCTTCCAGGGTGGCACTGAAGCTTTCTTT
CASRFQGGTEAFF
>TRBV21-1|TRBJ2-2|.|.
TGTGCCAGCAGCAACAGGGCTAGCGGGAGCACCGGGGAGCTGTTTTTT
CASSNRASGSTGELFF
>TRBV4-3|TRBJ2-7|TRBD1|.
TGCGCCAGCAGCCAAGACAGGGACAGCTCCTACGAGCAGTACTTC
CASSQDRDSSYEQYF
>TRBV19|TRBJ1-6|.|.
TGTGCCAGTAACCCGGGGAGTAAGGCTTCACCCCTCCACTTT
CASNPGSKASPLHF
>TRBV11-2|TRBJ2-1|TRBD2|once
TGTGCCAGCAGCCTCACTAGCGGGGGGGTTTACAATGAGCAGTTCTTC
CASSLTSGGVYNEQFF
>TRBV5-3|TRBJ1-1|TRBD1|once
TGTGCCAGAAGCATGCGGACAGGGCCGCCCATGAACACTGAAGCTTTCTTT
CARSMRTGPPMNTEAFF
>TRBV4-2|TRBJ2-3|.|.
TGTGCCAGCAGCCAAGCCTCCGTTGCGACTAGCACAGATACGCAGTATTTT
CASSQASVATSTDTQYF
>TRBV5-1|TRBJ2-3|.|.
TGCGCCAGCAGCCACCACAGGGAAGGTCATGGTGGAGATACGCAGTATTTT
CASSHHREGHGGDTQYF
>TRBV6-1|TRBJ1-3|TRBD1|.
TGTGCCAGCAGGGGGACAGTAGGAAACACCATATATTTT
CASRGTVGNTIYF
>TRBV5-1|TRBJ1-1|.|.
TGCGCCAGCAGCCTAGATGGGTGGACTGAAGCTTTCTTT
CASSLDGWTEAFF